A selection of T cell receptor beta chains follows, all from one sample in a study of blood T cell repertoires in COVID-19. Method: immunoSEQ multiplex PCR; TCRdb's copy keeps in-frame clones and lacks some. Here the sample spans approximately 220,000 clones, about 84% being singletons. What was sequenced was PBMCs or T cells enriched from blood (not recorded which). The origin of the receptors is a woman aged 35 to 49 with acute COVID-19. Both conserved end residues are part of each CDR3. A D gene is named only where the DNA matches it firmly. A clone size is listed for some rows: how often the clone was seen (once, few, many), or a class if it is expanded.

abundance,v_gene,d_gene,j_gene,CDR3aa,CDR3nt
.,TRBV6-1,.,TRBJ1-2,CASSGVQLTASAGYTF,TGTGCCAGCAGTGGCGTCCAACTTACTGCGTCCGCGGGCTACACCTTC
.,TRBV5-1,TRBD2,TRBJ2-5,CASSLAPSGTPQETQYF,TGCGCCAGCAGCTTGGCCCCAAGCGGGACGCCTCAAGAGACCCAGTACTTC
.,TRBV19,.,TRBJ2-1,CASSIQGLHNEQFF,TGTGCCAGTAGTATTCAGGGACTCCACAATGAGCAGTTCTTC
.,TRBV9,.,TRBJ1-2,CASSVDSGGLNGYTF,TGTGCCAGCAGCGTAGATTCCGGCGGTTTGAACGGCTACACCTTC
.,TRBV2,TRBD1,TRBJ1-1,CASSTGGAFF,TGTGCCAGCAGTACAGGGGGGGCTTTCTTT
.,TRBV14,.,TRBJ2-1,CASSDLGDNEQFF,TGTGCCAGCAGCGACCTCGGGGACAATGAGCAGTTCTTC
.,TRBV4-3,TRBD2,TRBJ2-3,CASSQETPASGRLSPDTQYF,TGCGCCAGCAGCCAAGAGACGCCGGCTAGCGGGAGATTGTCGCCAGATACGCAGTATTTT
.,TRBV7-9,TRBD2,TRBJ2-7,CASSLAPGSGSTYEQYF,TGTGCCAGCAGCTTAGCCCCGGGTAGCGGGAGTACCTACGAGCAGTACTTC
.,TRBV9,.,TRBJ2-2,CASSRDIRGTGELFF,TGTGCCAGCAGCCGGGACATACGAGGCACCGGGGAGCTGTTTTTT
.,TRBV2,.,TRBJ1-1,CASRVRGARTEAFF,TGTGCCAGCAGGGTCCGGGGGGCGCGGACTGAAGCTTTCTTT
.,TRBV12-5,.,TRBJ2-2,CASALNTGELFF,TGTGCTAGTGCCCTTAACACCGGGGAGCTGTTTTTT
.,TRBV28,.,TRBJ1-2,CASSSTGSNYGYTF,TGTGCCAGCAGTTCAACAGGGTCGAACTATGGCTACACCTTC
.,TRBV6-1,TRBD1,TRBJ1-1,CASSDGGRGSTEAFF,TGTGCCAGCAGTGACGGGGGCAGGGGGTCCACTGAAGCTTTCTTT
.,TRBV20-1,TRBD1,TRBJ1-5,CSASSQGGNQPQHF,TGCAGTGCTAGTTCACAGGGGGGCAACCAGCCCCAGCATTTT
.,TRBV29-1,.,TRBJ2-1,CSVPTANRYNEQFF,TGCAGCGTGCCGACAGCAAACCGTTACAATGAGCAGTTCTTC
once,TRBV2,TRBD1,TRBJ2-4,CASSEAGTGGHIQYF,TGTGCCAGCAGTGAAGCTGGAACAGGGGGACACATTCAGTACTTC
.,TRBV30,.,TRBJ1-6,CAWTSTQGRSPLHF,TGTGCCTGGACCTCCACACAGGGACGTTCACCCCTCCACTTT
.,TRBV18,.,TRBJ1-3,CASSPVASAGNTIYF,TGTGCCAGCTCACCAGTAGCTTCTGCTGGAAACACCATATATTTT
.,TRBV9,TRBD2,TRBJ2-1,CASSPPGGTSGYNEQFF,TGTGCCAGCAGCCCCCCGGGGGGGACTAGCGGCTACAATGAGCAGTTCTTC
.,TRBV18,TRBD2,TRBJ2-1,CASSLSSGSYNEQFF,TGTGCCAGCTCGCTTTCTAGCGGGAGTTACAATGAGCAGTTCTTC